A selection of T cell receptor beta chains follows, all from one sample in a study of blood T cell repertoires in COVID-19. Assay: immunoSEQ multiplex PCR; the TCRdb copy retains only in-frame clones and omits some. The sample gives fewer than 150,000 clones, approximately 90% of which show up once; roughly 9.6% is in the top ten. Sequences were obtained from peripheral blood. These receptors were collected from a woman over 75 with acute or convalescent COVID-19. Both conserved end residues are trimmed from each CDR3.

>TRBV2|TRBJ1-4
ASVRAQNEKLF
>TRBV7-9|TRBJ1-5
ASSLGQGGDGNQPQH
>TRBV9|TRBJ1-2
ASSVQDRALYGYT
>TRBV5-1|TRBJ2-5
ASSLSLGTGGQETQY
>TRBV7-9|TRBJ2-1
ASSSRGDYNEQF
>TRBV4-1|TRBJ2-7
ASSLRTGRGGEQY
>TRBV5-4|TRBJ2-5
ASSMTGRQETQY
>TRBV5-1|TRBJ2-6
ASSSIVGGVSGANVLT
>TRBV19|TRBJ2-1
ASSTRTSGGAGSYNEQF
>TRBV2|TRBJ1-1
ASRTGTSTEAF
>TRBV3-1/TRBV3-2|TRBJ1-2
ASSQEQDRVSAYGYT
>TRBV7-9|TRBJ1-2
ASSSQGIGYT
>TRBV29-1|TRBJ2-1
SVETAEPYNEQF
>TRBV19|TRBJ1-2
ASSIGMRTGYT
>TRBV5-3|TRBJ1-4
ARSSTPDRGRREKLF
>TRBV20-1|TRBJ2-3
SASRMGSGVPGDAQY
>TRBV5-4|TRBJ2-7
ASSLGDRVDEQY
>TRBV6-5|TRBJ1-2
ASSSTRDNLGGYT
>TRBV30|TRBJ1-4
AWKRPGVAEKLF
>TRBV12-5|TRBJ2-5
ASGRTEETQY
>TRBV19|TRBJ1-1
ASRLMEVMNTEAF
>TRBV27|TRBJ2-6
ASSTSSGANVLT
>TRBV7-8|TRBJ1-6
ASSLVSGNSPLH
>TRBV13|TRBJ1-2
ASSLMTGGINNYGYT
>TRBV4-2|TRBJ1-1
ASSLPGQPGTEAF
>TRBV9|TRBJ1-2
ASTQTGAIYGYT
>TRBV6-1|TRBJ2-7
ASSEGWGQFEQY
>TRBV30|TRBJ1-3
AWSVPRSSSGNTIY
>TRBV19|TRBJ1-4
ASSISFGKSNEKLF
>TRBV29-1|TRBJ1-2
SVEGQGVGYGYT
>TRBV3-1/TRBV3-2|TRBJ1-5
ASSQGGGDSNQPQH
>TRBV12-5|TRBJ1-5
ASARGEMTSAPQH
>TRBV18|TRBJ2-1
ASSPVTGGRYEQF
>TRBV6-1|TRBJ1-1
ASSEAAGGIETEAF
>TRBV18|TRBJ2-7
ASSPGGARVPYEQY
>TRBV5-1|TRBJ2-5
ASSGGQGVSETQY
>TRBV11-1|TRBJ1-3
ASSLGLKGNTIY
>TRBV5-8|TRBJ1-5
ASRPAGSHHQPQH
>TRBV19|TRBJ1-5
ASPTNRGIPQH
>TRBV4-3|TRBJ1-1
ASSRQQGFGNTEAF
>TRBV6-2/TRBV6-3|TRBJ2-3
ASSPTVPSTDTQY
>TRBV7-9|TRBJ2-1
ASSLGQGSYNEQF
>TRBV6-5|TRBJ1-2
ASSYSRYYGYT
>TRBV7-2|TRBJ1-1
ASSLARDTYTEAF
>TRBV28|TRBJ1-4
ASSQQGTVNEKLF
>TRBV5-1|TRBJ2-6
ASSLVVSGANVLT
>TRBV5-1|TRBJ2-3
ASSSFTDTQY